These 16 T cell receptor beta chains were sequenced from one sample in a study of T cell repertoires in cytomegalovirus infection. Using its own MiXCR run on the reads, TCRdb lists one record per CDR3 protein. The data hold 200,000 to 300,000 distinct CDR3 sequences, with approximately 9.1% observed a single time. Sequencing was performed on PBMCs. The origin of the receptors is a human donor in good health (CMV status not recorded). Some clones in this sample may be carry-over from other donors' samples.

This clonotype was seen at least ten times. V and J are TRBV20-1 and TRBJ1-2, with TRBD1 matching 10 bases. Germline V gives CDR1 DFQATT, CDR2 SNEGSKA (reference sequence). This CDR3 has 15 amino acids. V trimming: 5 bases; J trimming: 7 bases; junction bases outside the gene matches: 13. CDR3 sequence reads: CSASYLTGGAGGYTF. Written as DNA, the CDR3 is TGCAGTGCTTCCTACCTGACAGGGGGCGCGGGTGGCTACACCTTC.

The table lists this clonotype with many counts. This sequence joins TRBV19 and TRBJ1-2; 7 bases agree with TRBD1. CDR3 length: 15 amino acids. V lost 5 bases and J lost 2; bases outside the gene matches: 8. Germline lookup yields CDR1 LNHDA and CDR2 SQIVND (reference sequence). CDR3 region: CASSATGVQNYGYTF. In nucleotides, the CDR3 is TGTGCCAGTAGTGCCACAGGGGTCCAGAACTATGGCTACACCTTC.

This clonotype occurred many times. The V and J genes are TRBV7-2 and TRBJ2-5, with 8 bases lining up with TRBD1. V lost 1 base, J lost 4 bases, and 5 bases stayed unmatched. Germline CDR1 SGHTA, CDR2 FQGNSA. The CDR3 is 15 residues long. Written as DNA, the CDR3 is TGTGCCAGCAGCTTAGACGGCAGGGGGCCAGAGACCCAGTACTTC. This codes for CASSLDGRGPETQYF.

This clonotype was observed many times. The rearrangement joins TRBV7-2 to TRBJ1-5, with 7 bases matching TRBD1. From germline, CDR1 is SGHTA and CDR2 FQGNSA. V shed 3 bases, J shed 4 bases, and the junction held 0 bases outside the gene matches. The CDR3 spans 13 residues. The CDR3 spells CASSLDRNQPQHF. For the CDR3, the DNA is TGTGCCAGCAGCTTGGACAGGAATCAGCCCCAGCATTTT.

This clonotype was seen repeatedly, ten times or more. The chain has TRBV7-2 and TRBJ2-3; tentatively, D is TRBD2 (6 bases). The CDR3 consists of 16 residues. Trimming took 0 bases from V and 4 from J, leaving 14 bases between them. CDR1 and CDR2 (germline): SGHTA, FQGNSA. This CDR3 reads CASSLASGVGSDTQYF. CDR3 DNA: TGTGCCAGCAGCTTAGCGTCGGGGGTTGGGTCAGATACGCAGTATTTT.

This clonotype showed up just once. The rearrangement joins TRBV7-3 to TRBJ2-2, with D hard to call. The V end was cut by 2 bases, the J end by 13 bases, with 14 bases between. Germline-derived CDR1 and CDR2 are SGHTA and FQGTGA. This CDR3 has 13 residues. CDR3 coding DNA: TGTGCCAGCAGCTTAGACTTCGGAGATAGGCTGTTTTTT. Translating gives CASSLDFGDRLFF. Full variable domain (remainder filled in from reference TRBV7-3 and TRBJ2-2): GAGVSQTPSNKVTEKGKYVELRCDPISGHTALYWYRQSLGQGPEFLIYFQGTGAADDSGLPNDRFFAVRPEGSVSTLKIQRTERGDSAVYLCASSLDFGDRLFFGEGSRLTVL.

This clonotype has a handful of counts. The rearrangement uses TRBV6-6 and TRBJ1-5; 9 bases map to TRBD1. Trimming cost V 5 bases and J 6 bases; bases outside gene matches: 8. This CDR3 has 15 amino acids. Germline CDR1 MNHNY, CDR2 SVGAGI (reference sequence). CDR3 in amino acids: CASSRPGQGGQPQHF. In DNA form, the CDR3 reads TGTGCCAGCAGTAGGCCGGGACAGGGAGGTCAGCCCCAGCATTTT.

In this sample, this clonotype turned up many times. The chain uses TRBV6-1 and TRBJ1-5; D perhaps matches TRBD1 (5 bases). This CDR3 contains 13 residues. Germline CDR1 and CDR2: MNHNS and SASEGT. V shed 8 bases and J shed 2 bases, with 10 bases lying between them. The DNA for the CDR3 is TGTGCCAGCGACAGAGATGGCAATCAGCCCCAGCATTTT. Protein sequence: CASDRDGNQPQHF.

This clonotype was counted many times. This chain joins TRBV7-8 and TRBJ1-1; D is possibly TRBD1 (5 bases). V was clipped by 5 bases and J by 2 bases, with 21 bases between them. From germline, CDR1 is SGHVS and CDR2 FQNEAQ. CDR3 length equals 17 residues. The CDR3 nucleotides are TGTGCCAGCAGCCCTCGGGTGGGGCCCCCAGGTAACACTGAAGCTTTCTTT. It is translated as CASSPRVGPPGNTEAFF.

Ten or more counts support this clonotype. The J gene is TRBJ2-3, the V gene TRBV28, with 9 bases aligning to TRBD1. CDR1 is MDHEN and CDR2 is SYDVKM in the germline V gene. CDR3 length: 15 residues. V shed 5 bases and J 6 bases; nucleotides not matched to a gene: 9. CDR3 sequence: CASSPGTGPRDTQYF. Written as DNA, the CDR3 is TGTGCCAGCAGTCCTGGGACAGGGCCCCGGGATACGCAGTATTTT.

The chain combines TRBV7-9 with TRBJ2-2; no clear D. Germline V lookup: CDR1 SEHNR, CDR2 FQNEAQ (reference sequence). The V end was cut by 4 bases, the J end by 4 bases, with 10 bases between. There are 14 residues in the CDR3. The CDR3 is CASSSARVTGELFF. DNA for the CDR3: TGTGCCAGCAGCTCCGCAAGGGTCACCGGGGAGCTGTTTTTT.

In this sample, this clonotype turned up many times. The chain carries TRBV7-2 and TRBJ2-3; D is perhaps TRBD2 (5 bases). This CDR3 is 14 amino acids long. CDR1 and CDR2 (germline): SGHTA, FQGNSA. V was trimmed by 5 bases and J by 2 bases, leaving 11 bases between them. CDR3 bases: TGTGCCAGCAGCCGTCTAGCATTCACAGATACGCAGTATTTT. Protein: CASSRLAFTDTQYF.

The chain links TRBV19 to TRBJ2-3; D remains unclear. Trimming took 5 bases from V and 2 from J, leaving 5 bases between them. The germline V gene encodes CDR1 LNHDA and CDR2 SQIVND (reference sequence). The CDR3 has 12 amino acids. The CDR3 DNA sequence: TGTGCCAGTAGTGCTACCACAGATACGCAGTATTTT. Its protein product is CASSATTDTQYF.

This clonotype was observed many times. V and J are TRBV6-5 and TRBJ1-3; D unclear. CDR3 length: 12 residues. Germline loops: CDR1 MNHEY, CDR2 SVGAGI. V gave up 6 bases and J gave up 4 bases, with 7 bases separating them. The CDR3 bases are TGTGCCAGCAGGGGAAGGGGAAACACCATATATTTT. Translation gives CASRGRGNTIYF.

There are many counts of this clonotype. V is TRBV7-2 and J is TRBJ2-1; the D is unclear. V was shortened by 5 bases and J by 4 bases, with 15 bases between the two germline ends. Germline V gene data show CDR1 as SGHTA and CDR2 as FQGNSA. The CDR3 is 15 amino acids. The CDR3 sequence is CASSRPPREYNEQFF. The CDR3, as DNA: TGTGCCAGCAGCAGACCTCCCCGTGAGTACAATGAGCAGTTCTTC.

The rearrangement joins TRBV6-8 to TRBJ1-1; TRBD1 matches 9 bases. V lost 3 bases, J lost 3 bases, and 2 bases stayed unmatched. This CDR3 region has 14 residues. Germline CDR1 MNHGY, CDR2 SAAAGT. The CDR3 loop reads CASSYGTGHTEAFF. CDR3 nucleotides: TGTGCCAGCAGTTATGGGACAGGGCACACTGAAGCTTTCTTT.